The rows below give T cell receptor beta chains drawn from one sample of a study of PD-1 blockade in classical Hodgkin lymphoma. Clones were read by immunoSEQ multiplex PCR, and TCRdb kept only the in-frame ones, dropping some. Here the sample spans approximately 20,000 clones, 88% being singletons. The material sequenced was CD8+ T cells from blood, taken before the fourth cycle of nivolumab. The source is a human donor with classical Hodgkin lymphoma. The CDR3 runs from the conserved cysteine through the conserved F or W. D genes are given only for firm matches. A row's size may be missing; if present it is once, few, many or a size class.

v_call: TRBV27
clone_size: .
d_call: .
j_call: TRBJ1-4
cdr3_nt: TGTGCCAGCAGTTTATCGAGGGAGTATAATGAAAAACTGTTTTTT
cdr3_aa: CASSLSREYNEKLFF

v_call: TRBV27
clone_size: .
d_call: TRBD2
j_call: TRBJ2-7
cdr3_nt: TGTGCCAGCAGTCCCGGGACTAGGTACGAGCAGTACTTC
cdr3_aa: CASSPGTRYEQYF

v_call: TRBV7-9
clone_size: .
d_call: TRBD2
j_call: TRBJ2-3
cdr3_nt: TGTGCCAGCAGCACCGAAATTCTAGCGGGAGGAAGGGCAGATACGCAGTATTTT
cdr3_aa: CASSTEILAGGRADTQYF

v_call: TRBV18
clone_size: .
d_call: .
j_call: TRBJ2-5
cdr3_nt: TGTGCCAGCTCACCACCGGGACAAGAGACCCAGTACTTC
cdr3_aa: CASSPPGQETQYF

v_call: TRBV2
clone_size: .
d_call: .
j_call: TRBJ2-7
cdr3_nt: TGTGCCATTTCACCCCGGGACGCTGCCTACGAGCAGTACTTC
cdr3_aa: CAISPRDAAYEQYF

v_call: TRBV5-1
clone_size: once
d_call: TRBD1
j_call: TRBJ2-7
cdr3_nt: TGCGCCAGCAGCTTGAACCGGGACAGGGTGGACTACGAGCAGTACTTC
cdr3_aa: CASSLNRDRVDYEQYF

v_call: TRBV10-3
clone_size: .
d_call: TRBD2
j_call: TRBJ2-7
cdr3_nt: TGTGCCATCAGTGTTTTTGGGGTGGACCGGGTAGCGGGAGTAGAAACGGGGGAGCAGTACTTC
cdr3_aa: CAISVFGVDRVAGVETGEQYF

v_call: TRBV10-3
clone_size: .
d_call: .
j_call: TRBJ1-1
cdr3_nt: TGTGCCATCACTGAAACGGTGAACACTGAAGCTTTCTTT
cdr3_aa: CAITETVNTEAFF

v_call: TRBV7-3
clone_size: .
d_call: TRBD1
j_call: TRBJ1-1
cdr3_nt: TGTGCCAGCAGCGCGTCAGGGGGGGTCGGCACTGAAGCTTTCTTT
cdr3_aa: CASSASGGVGTEAFF

v_call: TRBV7-9
clone_size: .
d_call: .
j_call: TRBJ1-2
cdr3_nt: TGTGCCAGCAGCTCGCGGACAGTCAACTATGGCTACACCTTC
cdr3_aa: CASSSRTVNYGYTF

v_call: TRBV5-6
clone_size: .
d_call: .
j_call: TRBJ2-7
cdr3_nt: TGTGCCAGCAGCTTGGGTGCAGCCTTCTACGAGCAGTACTTC
cdr3_aa: CASSLGAAFYEQYF

v_call: TRBV11-2
clone_size: .
d_call: .
j_call: TRBJ1-1
cdr3_nt: TGTGCCAGCAGCGGTGGACAGTACATGATGAACACTGAAGCTTTCTTT
cdr3_aa: CASSGGQYMMNTEAFF

v_call: TRBV29-1
clone_size: .
d_call: TRBD1
j_call: TRBJ2-7
cdr3_nt: TGCAGCGTTGCGGGGACAGGGGTTCCCTACGAGCAGTACTTC
cdr3_aa: CSVAGTGVPYEQYF

v_call: TRBV7-8
clone_size: .
d_call: TRBD1
j_call: TRBJ1-1
cdr3_nt: TGTGCCAGCAGCCTAGGGGGACAGACTTTTACCACTGAAGCTTTCTTT
cdr3_aa: CASSLGGQTFTTEAFF

v_call: TRBV11-2
clone_size: few
d_call: .
j_call: TRBJ1-1
cdr3_nt: TGTGCCAGCAGCCCTGGCTCGGGTCCAGCGAACACTGAAGCTTTCTTT
cdr3_aa: CASSPGSGPANTEAFF

v_call: TRBV7-9
clone_size: .
d_call: .
j_call: TRBJ2-3
cdr3_nt: TGTGCCAGCAGGGAAATTGTGCCAGATACGCAGTATTTT
cdr3_aa: CASREIVPDTQYF

v_call: TRBV5-4
clone_size: .
d_call: .
j_call: TRBJ2-1
cdr3_nt: TGTGCCAGCAGAGATAGCTCCTACAATGAGCAGTTCTTC
cdr3_aa: CASRDSSYNEQFF

v_call: TRBV27
clone_size: .
d_call: .
j_call: TRBJ2-2
cdr3_nt: TGTGCCAGCAGGGGGGGTCGGCCCGGGGAGCTGTTTTTT
cdr3_aa: CASRGGRPGELFF

v_call: TRBV2
clone_size: .
d_call: .
j_call: TRBJ2-7
cdr3_nt: TGTGCCAGCCAGGGAAGGTCCTACGAGCAGTACTTC
cdr3_aa: CASQGRSYEQYF

v_call: TRBV28
clone_size: once
d_call: .
j_call: TRBJ2-1
cdr3_nt: TGTGCCAGCAGTTTGCCTCTTAGCTCCTACAATGAGCAGTTCTTC
cdr3_aa: CASSLPLSSYNEQFF

v_call: TRBV15
clone_size: .
d_call: .
j_call: TRBJ1-4
cdr3_nt: TGTGCCAGTAAGAAGGCAGGGGCGAGGAATGAAAAACTGTTTTTT
cdr3_aa: CASKKAGARNEKLFF

v_call: TRBV19
clone_size: .
d_call: TRBD2
j_call: TRBJ2-2
cdr3_nt: TGTGCCAGTAGTCCGGGCCTAGCGGGAGTCGTGGCCGGGGAGCTGTTTTTT
cdr3_aa: CASSPGLAGVVAGELFF

v_call: TRBV6-1
clone_size: .
d_call: .
j_call: TRBJ1-2
cdr3_nt: TGTGCCAGCAGTGAAGGGACAGTTCCGCCTAACTATGGCTACACCTTC
cdr3_aa: CASSEGTVPPNYGYTF

v_call: TRBV6-1
clone_size: .
d_call: .
j_call: TRBJ2-2
cdr3_nt: TGTGCCAGCAGCCCCCGGGGCACCGGGGAGCTGTTTTTT
cdr3_aa: CASSPRGTGELFF

v_call: TRBV7-9
clone_size: .
d_call: TRBD2
j_call: TRBJ2-7
cdr3_nt: TGTGCCAGCAGCGACGCTAGCGGGGTTTCCTACGAGCAGTACTTC
cdr3_aa: CASSDASGVSYEQYF

v_call: TRBV11-2
clone_size: .
d_call: .
j_call: TRBJ2-2
cdr3_nt: TGTGCCAGCAGCTTAGGCGGCTATAACACCGGGGAGCTGTTTTTT
cdr3_aa: CASSLGGYNTGELFF

v_call: TRBV5-6
clone_size: .
d_call: TRBD2
j_call: TRBJ2-1
cdr3_nt: TGTGCCAGCAGCTTGGGCGGGACTAGCAGACCCAATGAGCAGTTCTTC
cdr3_aa: CASSLGGTSRPNEQFF

v_call: TRBV10-1
clone_size: .
d_call: TRBD1
j_call: TRBJ2-1
cdr3_nt: TGCGCCAGCAGTTATGACAGGGCCCCGATATACAATGAGCAGTTCTTC
cdr3_aa: CASSYDRAPIYNEQFF

v_call: TRBV6-5
clone_size: .
d_call: .
j_call: TRBJ2-2
cdr3_nt: TGTGCCAGCAGTTTCGGGAGTGAGAACACCGGGGAGCTGTTTTTT
cdr3_aa: CASSFGSENTGELFF

v_call: TRBV13
clone_size: .
d_call: TRBD1
j_call: TRBJ2-1
cdr3_nt: TGTGCCAGCAGCCACCGTACACAGGGGACAGGCTACAATGAGCAGTTCTTC
cdr3_aa: CASSHRTQGTGYNEQFF

v_call: TRBV7-9
clone_size: .
d_call: TRBD1
j_call: TRBJ1-1
cdr3_nt: TGTGCCAGCAGCGTTCCGGGACAGGCAAACACTGAAGCTTTCTTT
cdr3_aa: CASSVPGQANTEAFF

v_call: TRBV7-9
clone_size: .
d_call: TRBD1
j_call: TRBJ1-5
cdr3_nt: TGTGCCAGCAGTCGAACCGGGACAGTTAATCAGCCCCAGCATTTT
cdr3_aa: CASSRTGTVNQPQHF

v_call: TRBV29-1
clone_size: .
d_call: .
j_call: TRBJ2-4
cdr3_nt: TGCAGCGTTGAGGGCAGAGAAAACATTCAGTACTTC
cdr3_aa: CSVEGRENIQYF

v_call: TRBV7-9
clone_size: .
d_call: .
j_call: TRBJ1-5
cdr3_nt: TGTGTCAGAAGCTTAGAGGGCAGACCTTATAGCAATCAGCCCCAGCATTTT
cdr3_aa: CVRSLEGRPYSNQPQHF

v_call: TRBV19
clone_size: .
d_call: TRBD1
j_call: TRBJ1-1
cdr3_nt: TGTGCCAGTTTTTACCGGGACAGGATGAACACTGAAGCTTTCTTT
cdr3_aa: CASFYRDRMNTEAFF

v_call: TRBV4-1
clone_size: .
d_call: TRBD1
j_call: TRBJ2-7
cdr3_nt: TGCGCCAGCAGCCAAGGCGGGACAGGATCCTACGAGCAGTACTTC
cdr3_aa: CASSQGGTGSYEQYF